This T cell receptor (beta chain) comes out of a study of blood T cell repertoires in COVID-19. Authors' processing steps: Nucleated cell counts were estimated from reference gene primer amplification. This table comes from immunoSEQ multiplex PCR, and its TCRdb copy is limited to in-frame clones, with some not included. V and J calls plus clone size are reproduced from that table; the DNA served to infer D and trimming. This table has about 210,000 clones, about four fifths appearing once. V was pared by 3 bases and J by 6 bases, with 4 bases of the junction left unmatched. CDR1 and CDR2 from the germline V gene are SGDLS and YYNGEE. This CDR3 is 15 amino acids long.

The chain couples TRBV9 to TRBJ2-1; 12 bases align to TRBD2. Sequenced input: peripheral blood. This receptor was identified in a man in his fifties or sixties with active or convalescent COVID-19. This CDR3 reads CASSALAGGLNEQFF. The DNA for the CDR3 is TGTGCCAGCAGCGCCCTAGCGGGGGGGCTCAATGAGCAGTTCTTC.